Reported below is one T cell receptor (beta chain). This entry belongs to a study of CD8 T cells in Susac syndrome. Reverse transcription of roughly 0.5 to 1 ug RNA used random hexamers. Amplification of TCR beta CDR3 across 54 Vbeta and 13 Jbeta was performed with immunoSEQ multiplex PCR. Each CDR3 protein gets one entry after TCRdb re-called the immunoSEQ multiplex PCR reads with MiXCR. The data show fewer than 350,000 distinct CDR3 sequences, approximately 85% seen once. This CDR3 spans 17 amino acids. Germline CDR1 SEHNR, CDR2 FQNEAQ (reference sequence). Deletions cut 1 base from V and 5 bases from J, with 20 bases between.

The genes are TRBV7-9 and TRBJ1-1; D is ambiguous. This TCR was recovered from a human donor with multiple sclerosis. The source material was CD8+ T cells from PBMCs. The CDR3 nucleotides read TGTGCCAGCAGCTTAGGTCTGACGGGTTTGGGAGGGACTGAAGCTTTCTTT. Translating it yields CASSLGLTGLGGTEAFF.